This TCR beta chain comes out of a study of vaccination and CD4 T cells after COVID-19. Study information: Two of the convalescents were Hispanic, and the group consisted of six males and four females.

Sequencing of DNA taken from cultured CD4+ T cells relied on the Oncomine TCR Beta short-read assay. A single record per CDR3 protein comes from TCRdb applying MiXCR to the PCR reads. This table has roughly 2,700 distinct CDR3 sequences, 30% appearing once. Documented treatment: approximately nine-day PBMC culture with coronavirus spike peptide pools or control peptides (ViraFEST assay). Fresh IL-2 medium replaced half the culture medium on days 3 and 7. Study results and caveats: The median proportion of reactive clones detected only post-vaccination in convalescent patients was 86.3%.

A remark on this clonotype: Its antigen is not known.

CDR1 and CDR2 from the germline V gene are LNHDA and SQIVND (reference sequence). V was trimmed by 6 bases and J by 10 bases, leaving 22 bases between them. The CDR3 has 15 amino acids. This sequence originates from a human donor who had recovered from COVID-19. The source was CD4+ T cells from blood, cultured in vitro, collected after SARS-CoV-2 vaccination. This sequence joins TRBV19 and TRBJ2-1; weak D call: TRBD2 (7 bases). CDR3 residues: CASRIGGAPGGEQFF. CDR3 nucleotide sequence: TGTGCCAGTAGAATTGGGGGGGCGCCAGGCGGGGAGCAGTTCTTC.